This T cell receptor (beta chain) derives from a study of blood T cells in healthy people across ages. The authors ran a second PCR of roughly 6 to 12 cycles using a sample-barcoded 5' primer and a J-beta primer mix. TCRdb used MiXCR to reprocess the 5' RACE reads, holding one entry per CDR3 protein. The data show 1.5 million to 1.8 million distinct CDR3 sequences, 35% to 45% seen once. This clonotype occurred many times. This CDR3 region has 13 residues. Germline CDR1 SQVTM, CDR2 ANQGSEA. The V end lost 8 bases, the J end lost 2 bases, and 15 bases lay between the germline ends. The sequence was collected from a woman under 30 in good health. The chain uses TRBV29-1 and TRBJ2-5, with D maybe TRBD2 (6 bases). What was sequenced was blood. CDR3 residues: CSTSPLFQETQYF. Written as DNA, the CDR3 is TGCAGCACTAGCCCCCTATTTCAAGAGACCCAGTACTTC.